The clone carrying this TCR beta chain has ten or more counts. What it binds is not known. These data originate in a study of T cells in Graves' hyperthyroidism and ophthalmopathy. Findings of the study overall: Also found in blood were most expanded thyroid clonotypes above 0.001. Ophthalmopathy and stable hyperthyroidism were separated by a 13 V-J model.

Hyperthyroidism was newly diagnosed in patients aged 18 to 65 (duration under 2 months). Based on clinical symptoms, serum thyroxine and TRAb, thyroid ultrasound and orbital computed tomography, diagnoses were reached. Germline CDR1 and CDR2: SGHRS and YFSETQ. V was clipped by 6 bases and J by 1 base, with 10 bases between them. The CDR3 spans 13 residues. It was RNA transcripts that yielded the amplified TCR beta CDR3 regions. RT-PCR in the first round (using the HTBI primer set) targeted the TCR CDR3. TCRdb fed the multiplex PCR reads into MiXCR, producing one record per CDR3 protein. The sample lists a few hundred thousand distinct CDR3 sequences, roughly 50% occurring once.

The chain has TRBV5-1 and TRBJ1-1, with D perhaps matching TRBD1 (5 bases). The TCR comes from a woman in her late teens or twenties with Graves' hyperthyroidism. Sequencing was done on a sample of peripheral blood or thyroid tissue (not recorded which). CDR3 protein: CASTYRRNTEAFF. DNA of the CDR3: TGCGCCAGCACCTACAGGAGGAACACTGAAGCTTTCTTT.